This entry concerns a single TCR beta chain. This record comes from a study of blood T cell repertoires in COVID-19. Measured with immunoSEQ multiplex PCR; TCRdb has only the in-frame clones, and not every one. The repertoire holds 350,000 to 400,000 clones, 85% to 90% seen once, with 1.2% in the top ten. The sequencing sample was made of PBMCs or T cells enriched from blood (not recorded which). The TCR originated in a woman younger than 30 who had recovered from COVID-19.

The CDR3 here is CASSWTGNEQYF. The CDR3 bases are TGTGCCAGCAGCTGGACAGGGAACGAGCAGTACTTC. The rearrangement uses TRBV5-6 and TRBJ2-7, with 8 bases that match TRBD1. The ends lost 3 bases at V and 5 bases at J; junction bases unmatched: 1. Germline lookup yields CDR1 SGHDT and CDR2 YYEEEE. This CDR3 spans 12 amino acids.